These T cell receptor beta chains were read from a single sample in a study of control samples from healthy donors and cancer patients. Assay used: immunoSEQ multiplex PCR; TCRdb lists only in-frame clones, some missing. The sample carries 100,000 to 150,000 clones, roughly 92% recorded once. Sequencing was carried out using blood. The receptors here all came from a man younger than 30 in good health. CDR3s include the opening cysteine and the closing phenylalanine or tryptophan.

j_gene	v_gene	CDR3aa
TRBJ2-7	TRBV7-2	CASSSRVLAGDYEQYF
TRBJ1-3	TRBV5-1	CASSSGPVGQYSGNTIYF
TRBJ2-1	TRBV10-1	CATSGPPYNEQFF
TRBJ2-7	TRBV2	CASSEIGQWLSSYEQYF
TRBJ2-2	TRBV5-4	CASSLDAGSIGELFF
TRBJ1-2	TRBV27	CASSLYGFPNYGYTF
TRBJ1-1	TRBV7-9	CASSNWGKASNTEAFF
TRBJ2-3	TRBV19	CASSGASTDTQYF
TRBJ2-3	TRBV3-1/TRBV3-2	CASSPLAGGTDTQYF
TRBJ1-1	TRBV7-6	CASSLDPSTEAFF
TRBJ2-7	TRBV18	CASSPYRGRLLPRHYEQYF
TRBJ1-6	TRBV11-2	CASSLVPAASSPLHF
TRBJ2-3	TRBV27	CASNRAGAADTQYF
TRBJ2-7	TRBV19	CASSLAASGGAEQYF